This entry lists 32 T cell receptor beta chains sequenced from one sample in a study of cytomegalovirus exposure and HLA in healthy donors. Sequenced by immunoSEQ multiplex PCR; TCRdb stores in-frame clones only, minus some. The sample shows 200,000 to 300,000 clones, roughly 89% of them seen only once. The sample consisted of PBMCs. These receptors all stem from a man between 18 and 35 years old in good health and CMV-seronegative.

The gene calls are TRBV7-6 and TRBJ2-1; TRBD2 is a possible D gene (6 bases). V gave up 5 bases and J gave up 10 bases, with 24 bases separating them. This CDR3 comprises 16 residues. Germline V gene data show CDR1 as SGHVS and CDR2 as FNYEAQ. For the CDR3, the DNA is TGTGCCAGCAGCCCCGTCCCCGCGGGAAGTAATTCGGAGCAGTTCTTC. Its protein product is CASSPVPAGSNSEQFF.

This clone appeared many times. This chain connects TRBV29-1 to TRBJ2-1; 7 bases line up with TRBD2. Germline V gene data show CDR1 as SQVTM and CDR2 as ANQGSEA. The CDR3 runs to 15 residues. V was pared by 3 bases and J by 5 bases, with 10 bases of the junction left unmatched. CDR3 loop: CSVDGGERVDNEQFF. CDR3 nucleotide sequence: TGCAGCGTTGATGGGGGGGAGCGGGTAGACAATGAGCAGTTCTTC.

The CDR3 spells CAISPSPEVSYEQYF. CDR3 nucleotides: TGTGCCATCAGTCCATCCCCAGAGGTCTCCTACGAGCAGTACTTC. This chain connects TRBV10-3 to TRBJ2-7, with D uncertain. Germline-derived CDR1 and CDR2 are ENHRY and SYGVKD. There are 15 residues in the CDR3. The germline V and J ends were trimmed by 5 bases and 0 bases, with 14 bases remaining between them.

The chain couples TRBV7-2 to TRBJ2-2; TRBD1 agrees at 8 bases. CDR1 is SGHTA, CDR2 FQGNSA, per germline. This CDR3 has 15 amino acids. V lost 3 bases, J lost 3 bases, and 3 bases stayed unmatched. CDR3 in amino acids: CASSFRQGYTGELFF. The CDR3 DNA reads TGTGCCAGCAGCTTCCGACAGGGGTACACCGGGGAGCTGTTTTTT.

This chain connects TRBV6-1 to TRBJ2-5; the match to TRBD2 covers 7 bases. With V trimmed by 3 bases and J by 5 bases, 3 bases remained unmatched. The germline gives CDR1 MNHNS, CDR2 SASEGT. The CDR3 is made up of 13 amino acids. The CDR3 is CASSEGGLETQYF. CDR3 coding DNA: TGTGCCAGCAGTGAGGGGGGGTTGGAGACCCAGTACTTC.

The J gene is TRBJ2-4, the V gene TRBV7-9, with D perhaps matching TRBD1 (6 bases). Germline V gene data show CDR1 as SEHNR and CDR2 as FQNEAQ (reference sequence). The CDR3 is 15 residues long. V dropped 1 base and J dropped 5 bases, with 12 bases sitting between them. The CDR3 DNA follows: TGTGCCAGCAGCTTAGGTCCCAGGGGACAAAACATTCAGTACTTC. Translated: CASSLGPRGQNIQYF.

V is TRBV5-4 and J is TRBJ2-3; 12 bases map to TRBD2. V lost 1 base, J lost 3 bases, and 6 bases stayed unmatched. The CDR3 runs 17 residues. Germline V lookup: CDR1 SGHNT, CDR2 YYREEE (reference sequence). CDR3 amino acids: CASSLRLAGEGTDTQYF. Here the CDR3 DNA reads TGTGCCAGCAGCTTGCGACTAGCGGGAGAGGGAACAGATACGCAGTATTTT.

The gene calls are TRBV7-2 and TRBJ2-7, with a tentative D call TRBD2 (5 bases). The ends were cut back, 5 bases at V and 0 bases at J, with 11 bases in the middle. CDR1 and CDR2 from the germline V gene are SGHTA and FQGNSA. The length of the CDR3 is 14 residues. CDR3 protein: CASSPTRFSYEQYF. The CDR3 nucleotides read TGTGCCAGCAGCCCCACTAGGTTCTCCTACGAGCAGTACTTC.

This chain joins TRBV19 and TRBJ1-2, with D perhaps matching TRBD1 (5 bases). This CDR3 comprises 14 residues. V gave up 7 bases and J gave up 3 bases, with 15 bases separating them. Germline V gene lookup returns CDR1 LNHDA and CDR2 SQIVND (reference sequence). The DNA of the CDR3 is TGTGCCAGTACTTGGGGGGTTCGGGACTATGGCTACACCTTC. Translated: CASTWGVRDYGYTF. Full variable domain (remainder filled in from reference TRBV19 and TRBJ1-2): DGGITQSPKYLFRKEGQNVTLSCEQNLNHDAMYWYRQDPGQGLRLIYYSQIVNDFQKGDIAEGYSVSREKKESFPLTVTSAQKNPTAFYLCASTWGVRDYGYTFGSGTRLTVV.

This clone has only a few counts. The chain carries TRBV7-9 and TRBJ2-7; perhaps TRBD1 as D (6 bases). Trimming removed 5 bases from V and 4 bases from J, with 15 bases in between. Germline V gives CDR1 SEHNR, CDR2 FQNEAQ (reference sequence). The CDR3 length is 14 residues. Here the CDR3 reads CASSAQGTLYEQYF. For the CDR3, the DNA is TGTGCCAGCAGCGCACAGGGAACCCTATACGAGCAGTACTTC. Full variable domain (missing parts from reference TRBV7-9 and TRBJ2-7): DTGVSQNPRHKITKRGQNVTFRCDPISEHNRLYWYRQTLGQGPEFLTYFQNEAQLEKSRLLSDRFSAERPKGSFSTLEIQRTEQGDSAMYLCASSAQGTLYEQYFGPGTRLTVT.

The rearrangement uses TRBV14 and TRBJ2-7; possibly TRBD1 for D (6 bases). Germline values: CDR1 SGHDN, CDR2 FVKESK. The CDR3 consists of 13 residues. V was trimmed by 9 bases and J by 2 bases, leaving 14 bases between them. CDR3 sequence reads: CASQKGEAYEQYF. The CDR3 DNA reads as TGTGCCAGTCAAAAGGGGGAAGCCTACGAGCAGTACTTC.

Written as DNA, the CDR3 is TGTGCCAGTAGTATAGCTAGCGGGAGTACAGATACGCAGTATTTT. The encoded protein is CASSIASGSTDTQYF. V usage is TRBV19 and J usage is TRBJ2-3; 10 bases align to TRBD2. This CDR3 comprises 15 residues. Germline V CDR1 and CDR2: LNHDA, SQIVND (reference sequence). With 1 base clipped from V and 3 bases from J, the junction kept 1 base outside the gene matches.

The CDR3 DNA reads as TGTGCCAGCAGCTTTGCTTCTAGCGGGGCGAGCTACGAGCAGTACTTC. Translation: CASSFASSGASYEQYF. J is TRBJ2-7 and V is TRBV7-2, with 9 nucleotides matching TRBD2. From germline, CDR1 is SGHTA and CDR2 FQGNSA. The CDR3 contains 16 residues. J was trimmed by 3 bases and V by 3 bases; bases with no gene match: 9.

The chain links TRBV28 to TRBJ2-1; 8 bases are shared with TRBD2. From germline, CDR1 is MDHEN and CDR2 SYDVKM. This CDR3 is built from 15 residues. With V trimmed by 7 bases and J by 4 bases, 9 bases remained unmatched. This CDR3 reads CASISGGLGYNEQFF. CDR3 in DNA: TGTGCCAGCATTTCCGGGGGACTAGGGTACAATGAGCAGTTCTTC.

The chain is built from TRBV10-1 and TRBJ2-6, with D perhaps TRBD2 (5 bases). Germline lookup yields CDR1 WNHNN and CDR2 SYGVQD (reference sequence). The V and J ends lost 4 bases and 1 base respectively, with 8 bases between them. The CDR3 runs to 15 residues. CDR3 DNA: TGCGCCAGCAGTGGAACGGGGTCTGGGGCCAACGTCCTGACTTTC. It yields the protein CASSGTGSGANVLTF.

Comments on this clone: Other DNA sequences in this sample translate to the same CDR3. This sequence joins TRBV29-1 and TRBJ2-1; D call uncertain. Germline loops: CDR1 SQVTM, CDR2 ANQGSEA. V shed 2 bases and J shed 8 bases, with 4 bases lying between them. CDR3 length: 10 residues. The DNA for the CDR3 is TGCAGCGTTGAAAGCTATGAGCAGTTCTTC. It specifies CSVESYEQFF.

The chain recombines TRBV28 with TRBJ1-1; 7 bases agree with TRBD1. The CDR3 length is 15 residues. CDR1 and CDR2 from the germline V gene are MDHEN and SYDVKM. J was trimmed by 3 bases and V by 5 bases; bases with no gene match: 9. CDR3 sequence (DNA): TGTGCCAGCAGTCTTTTTATTGGACAGGACACTGAAGCTTTCTTT. Its translation is CASSLFIGQDTEAFF.

The CDR3, as DNA: TGTGCCAGCAGCTTGAGACAGGGTTTTAATGAAAAACTGTTTTTT. It translates to CASSLRQGFNEKLFF. The chain uses TRBV5-6 and TRBJ1-4, with 7 bases identical to TRBD1. In germline, CDR1 is SGHDT, CDR2 YYEEEE. The CDR3 has 15 amino acids. V shed 1 base and J 4 bases; nucleotides not matched to a gene: 4.

The count of this clone is one. This chain connects TRBV9 to TRBJ2-2; TRBD2 matches 7 bases. V dropped 4 bases and J dropped 4; count of bases not matched to a gene: 7. The CDR3 runs to 15 residues. CDR1 is SGDLS, CDR2 YYNGEE, per germline. CDR3 nucleotide sequence: TGTGCCAGCAGCCCTAGCGGACAAAGCACCGGGGAGCTGTTTTTT. It yields the protein CASSPSGQSTGELFF.

The J gene is TRBJ2-7, the V gene TRBV28, with 10 positions matching TRBD1. From germline, CDR1 is MDHEN and CDR2 SYDVKM. The CDR3 spans 15 residues. After removal of 6 bases from V and 7 bases from J, the junction contained 12 bases not matched to a gene. The CDR3 DNA reads TGTGCCAGCAGACAAACCGGGACAGGGGCTGAAGAGCAGTACTTC. It specifies CASRQTGTGAEEQYF.

This chain joins TRBV30 and TRBJ1-2; D is possibly TRBD1 (6 bases). CDR3 length: 11 amino acids. Germline CDR1 reads GTSNPN; CDR2 reads SVGIG (reference sequence). With 8 bases removed from V and 7 bases from J, the gap between germline ends came to 14 bases. CDR3 protein: CAVGNRAGYTF. The CDR3 DNA reads TGTGCCGTAGGCAACAGGGCTGGCTACACCTTC.

This clone was picked up a small number of times. The chain joins TRBV21-1 to TRBJ2-7; TRBD1 reflects the table's D call only, with no check against the DNA. TRBV21-1 is a documented pseudogene. This CDR3 is 13 amino acids long. The CDR3 DNA follows: TGTGCCAGGGAACCGGGACAACTCTACGAGCAGTACTTC. Residues: CAREPGQLYEQYF.

This chain uses TRBV6-5 with TRBJ1-5; the match to TRBD1 covers 7 bases. V shed 8 bases and J 0 bases; nucleotides not matched to a gene: 7. Germline CDR1 and CDR2: MNHEY and SVGAGI. This CDR3 comprises 15 residues. DNA for the CDR3: TGTGCCAGCGCCCGGACAGGACGTAGCAATCAGCCCCAGCATTTT. It is translated as CASARTGRSNQPQHF.

The V call is TRBV4-1, the J call TRBJ2-1; TRBD1 matches 12 bases. With 3 bases clipped from V and 8 bases from J, the junction kept 5 bases outside the gene matches. The CDR3 totals 15 residues. Germline V gene lookup returns CDR1 MGHRA and CDR2 YSYEKL. CDR3 sequence reads: CASSQAGTGGHEQFF. For the CDR3, the DNA is TGCGCCAGCAGCCAGGCCGGGACAGGGGGCCATGAGCAGTTCTTC.

The V and J genes are TRBV27 and TRBJ2-7, with D perhaps TRBD1 (5 bases). Germline V lookup: CDR1 MNHEY, CDR2 SMNVEV (reference sequence). The CDR3 sequence is 12 residues long. Deletions cut 6 bases from V and 2 bases from J, with 8 bases between. The CDR3 loop is CASRQGPYEQYF. CDR3 bases: TGTGCCAGCAGGCAGGGTCCCTACGAGCAGTACTTC.

This chain joins TRBV6-6 and TRBJ2-7; TRBD2 is a possible D gene (6 bases). CDR3 length equals 13 residues. Germline CDR1 and CDR2: MNHNY and SVGAGI (reference sequence). Trimming took 8 bases from V and 2 from J, leaving 13 bases between them. CDR3 coding DNA: TGTGCCAGCGCTGACGGGAGAGCCTACGAGCAGTACTTC. Residues: CASADGRAYEQYF.

The J gene is TRBJ2-5, the V gene TRBV25-1; the match to TRBD2 covers 8 bases. This CDR3 comprises 13 residues. The V and J ends lost 6 bases and 5 bases, in that order; junction bases with no gene match: 5. From germline, CDR1 is MGHDK and CDR2 SYGVNS. The CDR3 DNA follows: TGTGCCAGCAGGGGGACTAGAAGTGAGACCCAGTACTTC. Its protein is CASRGTRSETQYF.

V gene TRBV28 combines with J gene TRBJ2-5, with TRBD1 as a possible D gene (6 bases). Germline-derived CDR1 and CDR2 are MDHEN and SYDVKM. Trimming cost V 7 bases and J 4 bases, with 13 bases left between them. CDR3 length: 13 residues. CDR3 protein: CASNPTGLETQYF. Here the CDR3 DNA reads TGTGCCAGCAACCCCACAGGGTTAGAGACCCAGTACTTC.

The J gene is TRBJ2-5, the V gene TRBV5-4, with TRBD2 matching 13 bases. After removal of 9 bases from V and 5 bases from J, the junction contained 7 bases not matched to a gene. Germline CDR1 and CDR2: SGHNT and YYREEE (reference sequence). This CDR3 is 14 amino acids long. The CDR3 DNA reads as TGTGCCACCAAACTAGCGGGGGGGCGGGAGACCCAGTACTTC. It yields the protein CATKLAGGRETQYF.

This rearrangement joins TRBV5-1 to TRBJ2-7; TRBD1 aligns across 10 bases. Per germline, CDR1 SGHRS and CDR2 YFSETQ. This CDR3 contains 15 residues. J gave up 11 bases and V 3 bases, and 14 bases lay outside the gene matches. The DNA of the CDR3 is TGCGCCAGCAGCTCGGGGGCCGGGACAGGGGAGTCAGAGTACTTC. Encoded protein: CASSSGAGTGESEYF. Together with reference TRBV5-1 and TRBJ2-7, the CDR3 gives the full variable domain: KAGVTQTPRYLIKTRGQQVTLSCSPISGHRSVSWYQQTPGQGLQFLFEYFSETQRNKGNFPGRFSGRQFSNSRSEMNVSTLELGDSALYLCASSSGAGTGESEYFGPGTRLTVT.

The rearrangement joins TRBV2 to TRBJ2-2, with 10 bases lining up with TRBD2. The germline V gene has CDR1 SNHLY and CDR2 FYNNEI. The trim removed 6 bases at V and 6 bases at J, leaving 7 bases unmatched. This CDR3 has 15 residues. CDR3 sequence: CASRPLTSGSGELFF. In DNA, the CDR3 is TGTGCCAGCAGGCCCCTGACTAGCGGGTCCGGGGAGCTGTTTTTT.

This chain joins TRBV5-1 and TRBJ2-7, with D tentatively TRBD1 (5 bases). V was trimmed by 0 bases and J by 3 bases, leaving 10 bases between them. The germline V gene encodes CDR1 SGHRS and CDR2 YFSETQ. This CDR3 comprises 14 residues. The CDR3 sequence: CASSLGRARYEQYF. In nucleotides, the CDR3 is TGCGCCAGCAGCTTGGGCAGGGCCCGCTACGAGCAGTACTTC. The full variable domain, in which reference TRBV5-1 and TRBJ2-7 provide the parts outside the CDR3, is KAGVTQTPRYLIKTRGQQVTLSCSPISGHRSVSWYQQTPGQGLQFLFEYFSETQRNKGNFPGRFSGRQFSNSRSEMNVSTLELGDSALYLCASSLGRARYEQYFGPGTRLTVT.